The 21 T cell receptor beta chains below all came from one sample that was sequenced in a study of CD8 T cells in ankylosing spondylitis. TCRdb analysed the 5' RACE reads with MiXCR anew, one entry per CDR3 protein. Of around 250,000 distinct CDR3 sequences in the sample, under 20% are singletons; the top ten hold around 30%. Sequencing used blood, either unsorted or a sorted T cell fraction (not recorded which). These receptors all stem from a male donor with ankylosing spondylitis or in good health (not recorded which).

V usage is TRBV4-1 and J usage is TRBJ2-5, with D possibly being TRBD1 (6 bases). Looked up from germline, CDR1 is MGHRA and CDR2 is YSYEKL. Trimming left V 4 bases short and J 2 bases short, with 20 bases between. The CDR3 covers 17 residues. For the CDR3, the DNA is TGCGCCAGCAGCCCCAGTCGGCCCTATAGGGGGCAAGAGACCCAGTACTTC. Protein: CASSPSRPYRGQETQYF.

This clonotype has more than one count but fewer than ten. V is TRBV20-1 and J is TRBJ2-1, with a weak D call TRBD2 (6 bases). CDR1 DFQATT and CDR2 SNEGSKA come from the germline V gene (reference sequence). This CDR3 comprises 13 residues. Trimming took off 1 base at V and 9 bases at J, with 13 bases between the two ends. The CDR3 DNA sequence: TGCAGTGCTAGAGCGCTAGCGAGTCTTGAGCAGTTCTTC. Translated, it gives CSARALASLEQFF.

The chain employs TRBV10-3 and TRBJ2-1, with TRBD2 identical over 9 bases. Germline-derived CDR1 and CDR2 are ENHRY and SYGVKD. V lost 0 bases and J lost 5; bases outside the gene matches: 5. There are 16 residues in the CDR3. CDR3 DNA: TGTGCCATCAGTGAGTCCGGAGCGGGAGGACACAATGAGCAGTTCTTC. Its translation is CAISESGAGGHNEQFF.

This clonotype was observed a few times. The chain recombines TRBV4-1 with TRBJ2-3; 7 nucleotides agree with TRBD2. The CDR3 has 15 amino acids. V trimming: 4 bases; J trimming: 10 bases; junction bases outside the gene matches: 14. Germline CDR1 and CDR2: MGHRA and YSYEKL. This CDR3 reads CASSPSGGSSPPQYF. The CDR3 nucleotides are TGCGCCAGCAGCCCTTCTGGCGGGAGCAGCCCTCCGCAGTATTTT.

The rearrangement uses TRBV20-1 and TRBJ2-5; the match to TRBD2 covers 13 bases. Per germline, CDR1 DFQATT and CDR2 SNEGSKA (reference sequence). This CDR3 comprises 15 residues. Losses at the gene ends were 6 bases for V and 2 bases for J; bases not matched to a gene: 6. CDR3 in amino acids: CSAARLAGGQETQYF. The CDR3 DNA reads as TGCAGTGCCGCCAGACTAGCGGGAGGACAAGAGACCCAGTACTTC.

The gene calls are TRBV6-1 and TRBJ2-1; 10 nucleotides match TRBD2. Germline CDR1 and CDR2: MNHNS and SASEGT. CDR3 length: 16 residues. After removal of 6 bases from V and 6 bases from J, the junction contained 11 bases not matched to a gene. CDR3 coding DNA: TGTGCCAGCAGACTCCCTGTACTAGCGGGGCGCAATGAGCAGTTCTTC. Its protein product is CASRLPVLAGRNEQFF.

This clonotype was observed once. A much larger clone differs from this one at a single base, so this may be a read error. The DNA for the CDR3 is TGTGCCAGCAGTTTACATAGCAATCAGCCCCAGCATTTT. It codes for CASSLHSNQPQHF. The rearrangement uses TRBV12-3 or TRBV12-4 and TRBJ1-5; D unclear. The germline V and J ends were trimmed by 2 bases and 0 bases, with 2 bases remaining between them. The CDR3 length is 13 residues.

This clonotype turned up a few times. This chain joins TRBV28 and TRBJ2-1, with 11 bases matching TRBD2. The V and J ends lost 6 bases and 8 bases, in that order; junction bases with no gene match: 6. The CDR3 consists of 14 residues. Germline assignment: CDR1 MDHEN and CDR2 SYDVKM. This CDR3 reads CASRPTSGSYEQFF. The CDR3 DNA reads as TGTGCCAGCAGGCCAACTAGCGGGAGCTATGAGCAGTTCTTC.

In this sample, this clonotype turned up many times. The chain combines TRBV9 with TRBJ2-1; D call uncertain. Between the trimmed V and J ends, which lost 0 bases and 2 bases, there was a span of 6 bases. The CDR3 runs to 14 residues. Germline V gene lookup returns CDR1 SGDLS and CDR2 YYNGEE. CDR3 nucleotides: TGTGCCAGCAGCGTAGATGTCCCCTACAATGAGCAGTTCTTC. Translated: CASSVDVPYNEQFF.

This clonotype was recorded a few times. J is TRBJ2-7 and V is TRBV4-2; D gene unclear. The CDR3 spans 15 residues. V gave up 0 bases and J gave up 3 bases, with 12 bases separating them. Germline V gene lookup returns CDR1 LGHNA and CDR2 YNFKEQ. CDR3 amino acids: CASSQESGTIYEQYF. DNA for the CDR3: TGTGCCAGCAGCCAAGAGTCTGGTACTATCTACGAGCAGTACTTC.

This clonotype was observed many times. V gene TRBV27 combines with J gene TRBJ1-2, with D possibly TRBD1 on 5 matching bases. The length of the CDR3 is 15 residues. Germline CDR1 is MNHEY and CDR2 is SMNVEV (reference sequence). Trimming took 5 bases from V and 7 from J, leaving 20 bases between them. The CDR3 DNA is TGTGCCAGCAGTCCTCGGGACCGAACGTTGGGTGGCTACACCTTC. This encodes CASSPRDRTLGGYTF.

The chain uses TRBV3-1 and TRBJ2-1; TRBD1 or TRBD2 may be the D gene (5 bases each). CDR1 is LGHDT, CDR2 YNNKEL, per germline (reference sequence). Trimming took 1 base from V and 14 from J, leaving 12 bases between them. The CDR3 has 12 residues. CDR3 amino acids: CASSQGAVGEFF. The CDR3 DNA is TGTGCCAGCAGCCAAGGGGCCGTGGGGGAGTTCTTC.

The CDR3, as DNA: TGTGCCAGCAGCGCATCAGGACAGATGTACGAGCAGTACTTC. Its translation is CASSASGQMYEQYF. The chain employs TRBV7-9 and TRBJ2-7, with a tentative D call TRBD1 (6 bases). Germline-derived CDR1 and CDR2 are SEHNR and FQNEAQ (reference sequence). The V end lost 5 bases, the J end lost 4 bases, and 15 bases lay between the germline ends. The CDR3 has 14 residues.

This sequence joins TRBV18 and TRBJ1-1, with D perhaps TRBD1 (5 bases). Germline V gene sequence: CDR1 KGHSH, CDR2 LQKENI. Trimming removed 6 bases from V and 0 bases from J, with 5 bases in between. The CDR3 length is 12 residues. Written as DNA, the CDR3 is TGTGCCAGCTCGACAGTGAACACTGAAGCTTTCTTT. Residues: CASSTVNTEAFF.

This clonotype has only a few counts. CDR3 in DNA: TGCAGCGTTTACAGGGGGAGACCGTACAATGAGCAGTTCTTC. It translates to CSVYRGRPYNEQFF. The chain recombines TRBV29-1 with TRBJ2-1; 8 bases fit TRBD1. The CDR3 is 14 residues long. V gave up 5 bases and J gave up 4 bases; unmatched junction bases: 7. Germline CDR1 reads SQVTM; CDR2 reads ANQGSEA.

The V call is TRBV11-1, the J call TRBJ2-1, with TRBD2 as a possible D gene (6 bases). Trimming took off 5 bases at V and 0 bases at J, with 14 bases between the two ends. The CDR3 is 16 residues long. Germline CDR1 SGHAT, CDR2 FQDESV (reference sequence). The CDR3, as DNA: TGTGCCAGCAGCCTCCGACTAGAGAGCTCCTACAATGAGCAGTTCTTC. As protein: CASSLRLESSYNEQFF. The full variable domain, completed using reference TRBV11-1 and TRBJ2-1, is EAEVAQSPRYKITEKSQAVAFWCDPISGHATLYWYRQILGQGPELLVQFQDESVVDDSQLPKDRFSAERLKGVDSTLKIQPAELGDSAMYLCASSLRLESSYNEQFFGPGTRLTVL.

This clonotype was counted only a few times. This sequence joins TRBV27 and TRBJ2-1; 9 bases map to TRBD1. The CDR3 totals 14 residues. The V gene end was trimmed by 8 bases and the J gene end by 5 bases; junction bases not matched to a gene: 7. Germline values: CDR1 MNHEY, CDR2 SMNVEV (reference sequence). The CDR3 loop reads CASGDRDRDNEQFF. In DNA form, the CDR3 reads TGTGCCAGCGGAGACCGGGACAGGGACAATGAGCAGTTCTTC.

Only a few counts were recorded for this clonotype. The chain couples TRBV2 to TRBJ1-2; D gene ambiguous. V was cut by 1 base and J by 0 bases, with 15 bases left in between. CDR1 and CDR2 (germline): SNHLY, FYNNEI. This CDR3 spans 17 amino acids. Here the CDR3 DNA reads TGTGCCAGCAGTGAAGAGGCGCCAGGAATTACTAACTATGGCTACACCTTC. Translated: CASSEEAPGITNYGYTF.

In its sample, this clonotype was seen a few times. The J gene is TRBJ2-7, the V gene TRBV2, with 8 bases that match TRBD1. This CDR3 is built from 13 residues. After removal of 9 bases from V and 2 bases from J, the junction contained 6 bases not matched to a gene. Germline V lookup: CDR1 SNHLY, CDR2 FYNNEI. CDR3 residues: CARRDRLTYEQYF. In DNA, the CDR3 is TGTGCCAGGCGGGACAGGCTCACCTACGAGCAGTACTTC.

This clonotype was seen only a few times. The chain couples TRBV21-1 to TRBJ2-1; the table's D gene call, TRBD1, was not cross checked with the DNA. TRBV21-1 is termed a pseudogene. The CDR3 runs 13 residues. CDR3 sequence (DNA): TGTGCCAGCAGCAACGGGGTCGCCAATGAGCAGTTCTTC. The encoded protein is CASSNGVANEQFF.

This clonotype was recorded at least ten times. The chain uses TRBV7-8 and TRBJ2-3, with a weak D call TRBD2 (8 bases). From germline, CDR1 is SGHVS and CDR2 FQNEAQ. Trimming removed 5 bases from V and 2 bases from J, with 17 bases in between. There are 16 residues in the CDR3. The CDR3 coding sequence is TGTGCCAGCAGCCAGGGGGGCGGGAGGAACACAGATACGCAGTATTTT. Translated: CASSQGGGRNTDTQYF.